The subject of this entry is one TCR beta chain. Its antigen is unidentified. Germline assignment: CDR1 LNHDA and CDR2 SQIVND (reference sequence). Trimming took 3 bases from V and 6 from J; bases not matched to a gene: 6. The CDR3 spans 15 residues. The sample originates from a study of T cell responses to AZD1222 COVID-19 vaccine. Study results and limitations: Only a handful of AZD1222 recipients, more than 5 in all, had baseline seropositivity.

Using immunoSEQ multiplex PCR, the repertoire was profiled, and TCRdb retains in-frame clones only, with some absent. The sample comprises fewer than 95,000 clones, about 91% of which are singletons, and 6.5% to 9.5% rests with the top ten. The V gene is TRBV19, the J gene TRBJ2-1, with 9 positions matching TRBD2. Material: peripheral blood, obtained 28 days after the second AZD1222 dose. This clonotype was sampled from an adult who received the AZD1222 COVID-19 vaccine. As DNA, the CDR3 is TGTGCCAGTAGTATGGGTAGCGGGAGTATCAATGAGCAGTTCTTC. Protein product: CASSMGSGSINEQFF.